The source of this TCR beta chain is a study of cytomegalovirus exposure and HLA in healthy donors. About the research overall: Early on, a data release was issued that held 80 million to 90 million unique TCRs from HLA-typed donors. Genotyping of hundreds of donors showed that 80% to 85% belonged to the Caucasian-associated ancestry cluster. General study points: DRB1 showed the most TCR associations and HLA-C the fewest in a later analysis, as rates varied by HLA locus. The majority of TCR sequences were rare, yet some public TCRs appeared in many donors.

As regards this clone: Antigen unknown.

The CDR3 runs to 16 residues. Germline V CDR1 and CDR2: SNHLY, FYNNEI. V was shortened by 5 bases and J by 5 bases, with 18 bases between the two germline ends. The primer mix had 60 Vbeta and 13 Jbeta primers. Assay: immunoSEQ multiplex PCR; the TCRdb copy retains only in-frame clones and omits some. This sample's clone table lists around 100,000 clones. Sequences were obtained from PBMCs. This sequence was found in a man aged 35 to 55 in good health and CMV-seropositive. V and J are TRBV2 and TRBJ1-4; D is ambiguous. The CDR3 nucleotides are TGTGCCAGCAGTCCTTCAGGACTGACTGTCAATGAAAAACTGTTTTTT. It specifies CASSPSGLTVNEKLFF.